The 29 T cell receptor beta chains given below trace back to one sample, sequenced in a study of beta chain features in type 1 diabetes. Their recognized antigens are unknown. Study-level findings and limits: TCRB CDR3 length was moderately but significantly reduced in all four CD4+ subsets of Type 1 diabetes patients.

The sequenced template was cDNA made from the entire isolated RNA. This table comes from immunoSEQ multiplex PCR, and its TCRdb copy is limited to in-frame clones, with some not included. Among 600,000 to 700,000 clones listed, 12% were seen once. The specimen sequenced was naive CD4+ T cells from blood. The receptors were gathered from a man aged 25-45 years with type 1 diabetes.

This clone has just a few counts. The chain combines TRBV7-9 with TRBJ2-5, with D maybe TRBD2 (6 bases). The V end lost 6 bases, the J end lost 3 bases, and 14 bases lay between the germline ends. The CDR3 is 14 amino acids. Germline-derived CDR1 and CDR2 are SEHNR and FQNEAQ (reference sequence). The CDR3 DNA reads TGTGCCAGCAGTCCCGTTTGGGGGGAAGAGACCCAGTACTTC. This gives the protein CASSPVWGEETQYF.

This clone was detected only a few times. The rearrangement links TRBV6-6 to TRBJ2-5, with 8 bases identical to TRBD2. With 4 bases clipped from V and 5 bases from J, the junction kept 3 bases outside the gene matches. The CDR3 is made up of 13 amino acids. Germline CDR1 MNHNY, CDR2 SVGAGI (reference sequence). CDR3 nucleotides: TGTGCCAGCAGTTCCGCTAGCGGGGAGACCCAGTACTTC. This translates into CASSSASGETQYF.

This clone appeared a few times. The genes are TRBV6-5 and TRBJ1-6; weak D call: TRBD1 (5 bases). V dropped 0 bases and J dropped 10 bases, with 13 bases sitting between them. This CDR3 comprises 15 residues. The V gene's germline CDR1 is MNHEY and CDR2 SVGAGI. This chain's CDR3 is CASSYSGASGSPLHF. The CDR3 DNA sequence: TGTGCCAGCAGTTACTCTGGGGCTTCGGGATCACCCCTCCACTTT.

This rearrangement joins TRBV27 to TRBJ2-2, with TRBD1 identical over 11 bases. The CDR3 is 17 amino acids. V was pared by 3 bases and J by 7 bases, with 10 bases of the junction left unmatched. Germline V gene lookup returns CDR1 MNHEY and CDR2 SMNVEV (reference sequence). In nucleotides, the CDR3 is TGTGCCAGCAGTTTCCCAACTCGGACAGGGGGCGGCGGGGAGCTGTTTTTT. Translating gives CASSFPTRTGGGGELFF.

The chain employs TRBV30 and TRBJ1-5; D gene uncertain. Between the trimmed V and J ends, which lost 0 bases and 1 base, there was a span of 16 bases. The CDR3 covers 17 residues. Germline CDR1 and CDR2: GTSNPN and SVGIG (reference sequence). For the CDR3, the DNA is TGTGCCTGGAGTGTAGGCACCTATACCTCGAGCAATCAGCCCCAGCATTTT. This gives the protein CAWSVGTYTSSNQPQHF.

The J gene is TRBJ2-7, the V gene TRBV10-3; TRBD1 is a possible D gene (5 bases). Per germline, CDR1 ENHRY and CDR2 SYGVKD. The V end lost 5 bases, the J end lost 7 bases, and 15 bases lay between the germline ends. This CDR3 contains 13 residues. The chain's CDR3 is CAISSQGPGEQYF. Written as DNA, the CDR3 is TGTGCCATCAGTTCCCAGGGTCCTGGGGAGCAGTACTTC.

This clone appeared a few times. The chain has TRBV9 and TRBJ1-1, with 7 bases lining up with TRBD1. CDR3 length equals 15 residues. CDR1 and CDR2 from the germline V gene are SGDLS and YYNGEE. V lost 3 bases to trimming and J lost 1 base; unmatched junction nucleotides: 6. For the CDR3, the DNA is TGTGCCAGCAGCGCCTATGGACAGGCGAACACTGAAGCTTTCTTT. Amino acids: CASSAYGQANTEAFF.

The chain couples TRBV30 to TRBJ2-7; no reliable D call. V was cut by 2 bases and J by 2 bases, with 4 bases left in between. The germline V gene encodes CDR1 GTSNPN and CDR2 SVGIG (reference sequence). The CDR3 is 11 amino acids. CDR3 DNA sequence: TGTGCCTGGAGTCCTCCCTACGAGCAGTACTTC. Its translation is CAWSPPYEQYF.

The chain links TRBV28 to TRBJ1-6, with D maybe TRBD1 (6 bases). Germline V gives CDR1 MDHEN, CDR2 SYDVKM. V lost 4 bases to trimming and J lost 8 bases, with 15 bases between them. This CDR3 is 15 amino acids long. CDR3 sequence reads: CASSSNLRGYSPLHF. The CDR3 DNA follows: TGTGCCAGCAGTTCCAATCTCAGGGGATATTCACCCCTCCACTTT.

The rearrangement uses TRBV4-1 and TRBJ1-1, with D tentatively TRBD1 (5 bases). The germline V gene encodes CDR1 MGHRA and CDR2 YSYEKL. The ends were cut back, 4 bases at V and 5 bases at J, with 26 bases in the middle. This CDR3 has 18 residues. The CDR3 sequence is CASSLSLVRGGLGTEAFF. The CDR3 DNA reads TGCGCCAGCAGCCTCTCCCTCGTAAGGGGAGGGCTGGGGACTGAAGCTTTCTTT.

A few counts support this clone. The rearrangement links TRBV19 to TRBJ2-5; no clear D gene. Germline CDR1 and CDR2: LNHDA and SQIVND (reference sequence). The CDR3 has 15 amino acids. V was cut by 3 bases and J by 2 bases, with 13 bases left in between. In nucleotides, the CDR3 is TGTGCCAGTAGTATCGCGCTCACCCCTCAAGAGACCCAGTACTTC. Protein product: CASSIALTPQETQYF.

DNA for the CDR3: TGTGCCAGCAGCACCAGGACAGGGCGGATGCACACTGAAGCTTTCTTT. Translation gives CASSTRTGRMHTEAFF. This sequence joins TRBV7-2 and TRBJ1-1, with 8 bases lining up with TRBD1. J gave up 3 bases and V 5 bases, and 11 bases lay outside the gene matches. The CDR3 has 16 residues. The germline V gene encodes CDR1 SGHTA and CDR2 FQGNSA.

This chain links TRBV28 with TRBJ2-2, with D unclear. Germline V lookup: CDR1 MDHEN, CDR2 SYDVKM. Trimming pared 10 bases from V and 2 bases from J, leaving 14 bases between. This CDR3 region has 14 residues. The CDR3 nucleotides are TGTGCCACCACCATGGGCTCTAACACCGGGGAGCTGTTTTTT. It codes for CATTMGSNTGELFF.

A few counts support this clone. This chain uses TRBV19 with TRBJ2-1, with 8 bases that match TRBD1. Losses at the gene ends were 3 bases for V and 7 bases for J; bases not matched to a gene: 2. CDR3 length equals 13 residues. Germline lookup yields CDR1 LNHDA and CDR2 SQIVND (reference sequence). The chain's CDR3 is CASSMTGANEQFF. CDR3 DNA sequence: TGTGCCAGTAGTATGACAGGGGCGAATGAGCAGTTCTTC.

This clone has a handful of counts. The DNA for the CDR3 is TGTGCCAGCAGCCAAGATCCCAGGGGGTCTGGCTATGGCTACACCTTC. Protein sequence: CASSQDPRGSGYGYTF. The chain combines TRBV4-2 with TRBJ1-2; 7 bases align to TRBD1. Per the germline V gene, CDR1 is LGHNA and CDR2 is YNFKEQ. Trimming cost V 0 bases and J 4 bases; bases outside gene matches: 8. This CDR3 region has 16 residues.

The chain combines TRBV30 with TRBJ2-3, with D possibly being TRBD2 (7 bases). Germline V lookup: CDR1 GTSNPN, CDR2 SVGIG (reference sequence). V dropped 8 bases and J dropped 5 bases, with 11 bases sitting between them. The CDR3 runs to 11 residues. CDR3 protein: CARGARDTQYF. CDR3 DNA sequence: TGTGCCCGGGGGGCCCGAGATACGCAGTATTTT.

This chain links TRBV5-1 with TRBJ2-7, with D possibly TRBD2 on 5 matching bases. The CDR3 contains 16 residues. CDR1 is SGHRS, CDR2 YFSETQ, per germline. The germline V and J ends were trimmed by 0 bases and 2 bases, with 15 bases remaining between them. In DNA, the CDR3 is TGCGCCAGCAGCTTGGCCCGGGGTGAAGGGACCTACGAGCAGTACTTC. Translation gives CASSLARGEGTYEQYF.

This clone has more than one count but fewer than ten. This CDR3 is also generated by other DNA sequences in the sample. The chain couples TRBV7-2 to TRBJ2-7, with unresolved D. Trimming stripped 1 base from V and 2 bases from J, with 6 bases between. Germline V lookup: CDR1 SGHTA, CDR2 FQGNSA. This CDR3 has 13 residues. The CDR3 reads CASSLGRAYEQYF. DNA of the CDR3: TGTGCCAGCAGCTTAGGTCGGGCCTACGAGCAGTACTTC.

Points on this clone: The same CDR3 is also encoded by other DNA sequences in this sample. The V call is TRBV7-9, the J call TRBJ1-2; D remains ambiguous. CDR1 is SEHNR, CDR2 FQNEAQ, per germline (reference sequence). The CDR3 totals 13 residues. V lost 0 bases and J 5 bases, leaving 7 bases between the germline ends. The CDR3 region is CASSLAEAYGYTF. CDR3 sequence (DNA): TGTGCCAGCAGCTTAGCGGAGGCTTATGGCTACACCTTC.

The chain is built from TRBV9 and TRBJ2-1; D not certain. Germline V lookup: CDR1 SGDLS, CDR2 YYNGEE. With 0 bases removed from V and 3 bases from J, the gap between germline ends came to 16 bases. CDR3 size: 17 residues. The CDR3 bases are TGTGCCAGCAGCGTAGCCCCTGGCGGAGATTTCTACAATGAGCAGTTCTTC. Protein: CASSVAPGGDFYNEQFF.

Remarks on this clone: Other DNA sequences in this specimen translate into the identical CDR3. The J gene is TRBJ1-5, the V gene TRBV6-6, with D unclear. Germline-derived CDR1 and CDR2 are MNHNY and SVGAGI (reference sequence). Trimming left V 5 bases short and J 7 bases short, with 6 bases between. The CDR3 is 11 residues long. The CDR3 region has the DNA TGTGCCAGCAGTCCCGGACAGCCCCAGCATTTT. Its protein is CASSPGQPQHF.

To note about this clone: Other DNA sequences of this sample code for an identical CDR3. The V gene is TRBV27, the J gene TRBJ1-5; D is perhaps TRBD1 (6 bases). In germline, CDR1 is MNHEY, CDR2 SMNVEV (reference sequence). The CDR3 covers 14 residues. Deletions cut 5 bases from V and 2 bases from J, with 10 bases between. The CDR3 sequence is CASSLRTGNQPQHF. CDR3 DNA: TGTGCCAGCAGTCTTCGGACAGGCAATCAGCCCCAGCATTTT.

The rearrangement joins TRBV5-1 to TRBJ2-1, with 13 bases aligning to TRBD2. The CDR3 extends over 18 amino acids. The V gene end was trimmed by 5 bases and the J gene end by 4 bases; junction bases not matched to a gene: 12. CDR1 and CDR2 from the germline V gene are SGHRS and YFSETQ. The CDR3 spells CASSSRLAGGRIYNEQFF. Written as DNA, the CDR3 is TGCGCCAGCAGTTCCAGACTAGCGGGGGGCCGAATTTACAATGAGCAGTTCTTC.

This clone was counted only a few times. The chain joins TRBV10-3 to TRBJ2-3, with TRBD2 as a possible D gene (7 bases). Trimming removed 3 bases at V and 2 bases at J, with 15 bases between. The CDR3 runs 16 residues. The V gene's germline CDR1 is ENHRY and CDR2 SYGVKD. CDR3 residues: CAISEGRGPHTDTQYF. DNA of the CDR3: TGTGCCATCAGTGAAGGGCGGGGGCCCCACACAGATACGCAGTATTTT.

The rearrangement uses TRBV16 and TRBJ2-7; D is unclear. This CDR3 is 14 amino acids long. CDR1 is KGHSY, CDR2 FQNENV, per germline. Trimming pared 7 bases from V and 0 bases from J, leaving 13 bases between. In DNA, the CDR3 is TGTGCCAGCACCCTGGGCAGAAACTCCTACGAGCAGTACTTC. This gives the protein CASTLGRNSYEQYF.

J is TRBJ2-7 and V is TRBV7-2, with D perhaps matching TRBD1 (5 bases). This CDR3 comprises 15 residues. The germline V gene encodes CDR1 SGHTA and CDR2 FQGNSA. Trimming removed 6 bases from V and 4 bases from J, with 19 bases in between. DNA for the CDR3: TGTGCCAGCAGTCAAGGGGCAGGAGTTTCATACGAGCAGTACTTC. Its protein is CASSQGAGVSYEQYF.

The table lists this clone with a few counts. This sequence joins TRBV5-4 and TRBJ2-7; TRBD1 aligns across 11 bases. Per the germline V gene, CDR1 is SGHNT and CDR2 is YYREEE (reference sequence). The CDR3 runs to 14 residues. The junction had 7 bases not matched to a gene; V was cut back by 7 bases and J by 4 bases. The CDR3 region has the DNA TGTGCCAGCGGACGGACAGGGGGCTATTACGAGCAGTACTTC. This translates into CASGRTGGYYEQYF.

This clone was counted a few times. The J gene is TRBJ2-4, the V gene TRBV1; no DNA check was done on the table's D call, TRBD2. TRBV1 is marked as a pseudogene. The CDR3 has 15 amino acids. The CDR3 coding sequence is TGCACCAGCAGCCTCCCGATGCGGGCCAAAAACATTCAGTACTTC. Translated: CTSSLPMRAKNIQYF.

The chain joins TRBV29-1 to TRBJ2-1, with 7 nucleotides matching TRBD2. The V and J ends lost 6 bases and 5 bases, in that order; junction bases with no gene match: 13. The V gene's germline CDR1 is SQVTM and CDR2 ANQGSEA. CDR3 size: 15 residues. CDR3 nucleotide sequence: TGCAGCGTCCAAAAGCGGGGTCCTGGGGACAATGAGCAGTTCTTC. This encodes CSVQKRGPGDNEQFF.